This T cell receptor beta chain was identified during a study of breast tumors, draining lymph nodes, adjacent tissues. CDR3 length: 14 amino acids. Germline V lookup: CDR1 ENHRY, CDR2 SYGVKD. Trimming took off 4 bases at V and 5 bases at J, with 14 bases between the two ends. Breast cancer patients provided tissue from their axillary draining lymph nodes. On this clonotype itself: Its specificity is not known.

TCRdb reprocessed the multiplex PCR reads via MiXCR and lists one record per CDR3 protein. This sample has under 350,000 distinct CDR3 sequences, with 30% to 35% found just once. General observations from the study: Tumor TCR diversity was below lymph nodes but above nontumor tissue.

The specimen sequenced was axillary lymph node tissue. J is TRBJ1-2 and V is TRBV10-3, with D tentatively TRBD1 (6 bases). The source is a female donor with breast cancer. Some clones in this sample may be carry-over from other donors' samples. The CDR3: CAISATGTNYGYTF. CDR3 coding DNA: TGTGCCATCAGTGCCACCGGGACAAATTATGGCTACACCTTC.